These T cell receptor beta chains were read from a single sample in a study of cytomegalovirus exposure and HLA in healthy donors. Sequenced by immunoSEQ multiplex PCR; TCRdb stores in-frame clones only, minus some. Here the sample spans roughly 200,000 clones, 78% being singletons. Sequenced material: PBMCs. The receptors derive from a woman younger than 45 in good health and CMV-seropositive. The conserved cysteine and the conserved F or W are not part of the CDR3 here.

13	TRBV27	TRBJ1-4	ASSFGAGGNEKLF
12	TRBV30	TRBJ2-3	AWSRGRGGDTQY
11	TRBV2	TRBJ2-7	ASRDRVRYEQY
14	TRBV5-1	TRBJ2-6	ASSSPASGGANVLT
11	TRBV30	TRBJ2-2	AWNQGATGELF
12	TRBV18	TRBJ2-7	ASSPPFVTYEQY
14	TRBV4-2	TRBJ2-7	ASSQDPGDPSYEQY
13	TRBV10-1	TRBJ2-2	ASSVVQGPTGELF
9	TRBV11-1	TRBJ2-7	ATVTGREWY
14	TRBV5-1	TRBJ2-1	ASSFGQGRSYNEQF
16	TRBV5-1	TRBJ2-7	ASSLGPGTGWRRNEQY
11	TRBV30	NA	AWSVIQGYEQY
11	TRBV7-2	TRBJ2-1	ASSPIRGNEQF
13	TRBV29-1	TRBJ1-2	SVEDLIGQGRGYT
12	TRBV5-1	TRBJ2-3	ASSLARGLDTQY
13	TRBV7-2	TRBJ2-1	ASRLTSGSYNEQF
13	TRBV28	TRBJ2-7	ASSSGGEGSYEQY